The 30 T cell receptor beta chains below were found in one sample sequenced in a study of Graves' ophthalmopathy and Graves' hyperthyroidism. Amplification of TCR beta CDR3 regions used RNA transcripts. In the first round, RT-PCR was carried out with HTBI primers, and a multiplex PCR formed the second round. TCRdb re-analysed the multiplex PCR reads in MiXCR, keeping a single row per CDR3 protein. The data hold 1 million to 1.3 million distinct CDR3 sequences, with 35% to 45% observed a single time. Sample: peripheral blood or thyroid tissue (not recorded which). These receptors all stem from an adult man with Graves' hyperthyroidism.

The sample holds many counts of this clonotype. J is TRBJ2-7 and V is TRBV13; D is perhaps TRBD2 (6 bases). V lost 7 bases to trimming and J lost 5 bases, with 12 bases between them. The CDR3 is made up of 12 amino acids. Germline V gene lookup returns CDR1 PRHDT and CDR2 FYEKMQ (reference sequence). The DNA of the CDR3 is TGTGCCAGCACGGCGGGGCTCAACGAGCAGTACTTC. It is translated as CASTAGLNEQYF.

The chain joins TRBV12-3 or TRBV12-4 to TRBJ1-2; the D gene is possibly TRBD1 (6 bases). This CDR3 region has 17 residues. V lost 6 bases, J lost 4 bases, and 24 bases lay in between. The DNA of the CDR3 is TGTGCCAGCAGCCACCCAGGTGGAGGGATAGGGGGCTATGGCTACACCTTC. This gives the protein CASSHPGGGIGGYGYTF.

The table lists this clonotype with many counts. V usage is TRBV7-9 and J usage is TRBJ1-1, with D perhaps matching TRBD1 (5 bases). V shed 1 base and J shed 6 bases, with 18 bases lying between them. The CDR3 has 16 amino acids. The germline V gene encodes CDR1 SEHNR and CDR2 FQNEAQ (reference sequence). CDR3 residues: CASSLGGGDVSPEAFF. The CDR3 nucleotides are TGTGCCAGCAGCTTAGGGGGAGGGGATGTCAGTCCTGAAGCTTTCTTT.

This clonotype was picked up many times. CDR3 in amino acids: CATSRVRDGYEQYF. The CDR3 DNA is TGTGCCACCAGCAGAGTCCGGGACGGCTACGAGCAGTACTTC. The rearrangement links TRBV15 to TRBJ2-7, with D perhaps given as TRBD1 or TRBD2 (5 bases each). The CDR3 loop spans 14 amino acids. The germline gives CDR1 LNHNV, CDR2 YYDKDF (reference sequence). Trimming stripped 1 base from V and 3 bases from J, with 10 bases between.

A few counts support this clonotype. A much more abundant neighbour one base away suggests this may be a read error. The chain combines TRBV10-2 with TRBJ1-3; D perhaps matches TRBD1 (6 bases). Germline CDR1 and CDR2: WSHSY and SAAADI. The CDR3 covers 13 residues. For the CDR3, the DNA is TGCGCCAGCGGACGGAGCAGGGGAAGCACCATATATTTT. This translates into CASGRSRGSTIYF.

On this clonotype: At one end the junction does not follow the germline gene, possibly because of a read error. This sequence joins TRBV4-1 and TRBJ1-6, with D hard to call. Germline V CDR1 and CDR2: MGHRA, YSYEKL. The CDR3 has 17 amino acids. The CDR3 nucleotides are TGCGCCAGCAGCCAAGCGTCTCGGGGTCCCTATAATTCACCCCCCCACTTT. As protein: CASSQASRGPYNSPPHF.

This chain uses TRBV6-5 with TRBJ2-5; the D is unclear. This CDR3 is 15 amino acids long. Deletions cut 4 bases from V and 5 bases from J, with 17 bases between. CDR1 MNHEY and CDR2 SVGAGI come from the germline V gene. CDR3 loop: CASSSLTRIVETQYF. CDR3 coding DNA: TGTGCCAGCAGTTCACTTACCCGTATCGTGGAGACCCAGTACTTC.

This clonotype was detected only once. Being one base from a much bigger clone, this may be a read error. The V call is TRBV6-1, the J call TRBJ2-5, with a weak D call TRBD1 (6 bases). The CDR3 runs to 16 residues. Per the germline V gene, CDR1 is MNHNS and CDR2 is SASEGT. The CDR3 here is CASSPTGIAPQEIQYF. DNA for the CDR3: TGTGCCAGCAGTCCAACAGGGATAGCCCCCCAAGAGATCCAGTACTTC.

Concerning this clonotype: Given a much more abundant clone one base away, this may be a read error. The chain carries TRBV10-3 and TRBJ1-1, with 7 bases identical to TRBD1. The trim removed 2 bases at V and 8 bases at J, leaving 8 bases unmatched. The CDR3 runs 14 residues. In germline, CDR1 is ENHRY, CDR2 SYGVKD. The chain's CDR3 is CAISEDRALGEAFF. The CDR3, as DNA: TGTGCCATCAGTGAGGACAGGGCCCTAGGAGAAGCTTTCTTT.

The genes are TRBV4-3 and TRBJ1-4; 10 bases are a match to TRBD1. Germline CDR1 and CDR2: LGHNA and YSLEER. The CDR3 extends over 15 amino acids. V shed 1 base and J 8 bases; nucleotides not matched to a gene: 4. This CDR3 reads CASSQVRTGGEKLFF. The CDR3, as DNA: TGCGCCAGCAGCCAAGTTCGGACAGGGGGGGAAAAACTGTTTTTT.

Ten or more counts support this clonotype. The chain joins TRBV29-1 to TRBJ1-2; D gene uncertain. The CDR3 has 11 residues. The V gene lost 6 bases and the J gene lost 1 base, with 6 bases spanning the gap. Germline CDR1 is SQVTM and CDR2 is ANQGSEA. DNA of the CDR3: TGCAGCGTCGTAGATAACTATGGCTACACCTTC. Its protein is CSVVDNYGYTF.

Many counts were recorded for this clonotype. The CDR3 reads CASRSMRLETQYF. DNA for the CDR3: TGTGCCAGCAGGAGCATGCGATTAGAGACCCAGTACTTC. The chain joins TRBV12-3 or TRBV12-4 to TRBJ2-5; D is ambiguous. V was trimmed by 6 bases and J by 4 bases, leaving 12 bases between them. The CDR3 has 13 amino acids.

This rearrangement joins TRBV25-1 to TRBJ1-6, with D possibly TRBD1 on 5 matching bases. Per the germline V gene, CDR1 is MGHDK and CDR2 is SYGVNS. V was cut by 6 bases and J by 11 bases, with 20 bases left in between. This CDR3 has 15 amino acids. The CDR3 loop is CASRQAGTGGTPLHF. In nucleotides, the CDR3 is TGTGCCAGCAGGCAGGCGGGGACCGGGGGGACACCCCTCCACTTT.

This chain uses TRBV2 with TRBJ2-7; D not resolved. The germline CDR1 and CDR2 sequences are SNHLY and FYNNEI. The CDR3 is made up of 14 amino acids. Trimming pared 7 bases from V and 8 bases from J, leaving 21 bases between. This chain's CDR3 is CASTSVRNQPQQYF. Written as DNA, the CDR3 is TGTGCCAGCACCTCGGTCCGGAATCAGCCCCAGCAGTACTTC.

This clonotype was found once. The chain combines TRBV10-3 with TRBJ1-1, with a possible D match to TRBD1 (5 bases). There are 15 residues in the CDR3. Trimming removed 3 bases at V and 2 bases at J, with 13 bases between. The germline gives CDR1 ENHRY, CDR2 SYGVKD. The CDR3 loop reads CAISDGQGLNTEAFF. DNA of the CDR3: TGTGCCATCAGTGACGGGCAGGGCCTAAACACTGAAGCTTTCTTT.

This clonotype was detected ten times or more. J is TRBJ1-1 and V is TRBV6-6; 7 bases match TRBD1. The CDR3 totals 15 residues. CDR1 and CDR2 (germline): MNHNY, SVGAGI (reference sequence). J lost 5 bases, V lost 6 bases, and 12 bases had no gene match. CDR3 protein: CASRTTKGAHTEAFF. CDR3 in DNA: TGTGCCAGCAGGACAACGAAGGGGGCGCATACTGAAGCTTTCTTT.

This clonotype was counted at least ten times. The chain combines TRBV20-1 with TRBJ1-5; 10 bases are shared with TRBD1. The CDR3 runs to 17 residues. Looked up from germline, CDR1 is DFQATT and CDR2 is SNEGSKA (reference sequence). Germline trimming cut 2 bases from V and 6 bases from J; bases unmatched to any gene: 13. Written as DNA, the CDR3 is TGCAGTGCTAGAAGAGGGGTAGGACAGGGGGTCGGTCAGCCCCAGCATTTT. Translation gives CSARRGVGQGVGQPQHF.

This clonotype turned up a few times. The V call is TRBV20-1, the J call TRBJ2-7, with a tentative D call TRBD1 (5 bases). This CDR3 comprises 12 residues. Germline V gene data show CDR1 as DFQATT and CDR2 as SNEGSKA (reference sequence). V shed 5 bases and J shed 2 bases, with 10 bases lying between them. As DNA, the CDR3 is TGCAGTGCTGCTGACAGAGCCTACGAGCAGTACTTC. This encodes CSAADRAYEQYF.

This sequence joins TRBV29-1 and TRBJ1-5; D is possibly TRBD1 (5 bases). The V end lost 8 bases, the J end lost 3 bases, and 14 bases lay between the germline ends. Germline CDR1 and CDR2: SQVTM and ANQGSEA. The CDR3 length is 13 residues. The CDR3 region is CSSLRQYNQPQHF. In DNA, the CDR3 is TGCAGCAGTTTACGACAGTACAATCAGCCCCAGCATTTT. Using reference TRBV29-1 and TRBJ1-5 for the parts outside the CDR3, the full variable domain is SAVISQKPSRDICQRGTSLTIQCQVDSQVTMMFWYRQQPGQSLTLIATANQGSEATYESGFVIDKFPISRPNLTFSTLTVSNMSPEDSSIYLCSSLRQYNQPQHFGDGTRLSIL.

This clonotype was picked up many times. This chain joins TRBV7-2 and TRBJ2-7; possible D gene TRBD1, 6 bases. This CDR3 has 13 residues. V was cut by 6 bases and J by 4 bases, with 13 bases left in between. CDR1 and CDR2 (germline): SGHTA, FQGNSA. CDR3 sequence (DNA): TGTGCCAGCAGTCGAGGAGGACAGTACGAGCAGTACTTC. It is translated as CASSRGGQYEQYF.

This clonotype was counted a few times. The rearrangement links TRBV20-1 to TRBJ2-2; TRBD2 aligns across 11 bases. V shed 5 bases, J shed 0 bases, and the junction held 11 bases outside the gene matches. The CDR3 contains 18 residues. Germline-derived CDR1 and CDR2 are DFQATT and SNEGSKA (reference sequence). For the CDR3, the DNA is TGCAGTGCTTCGCCCGGGACTAGCGGAACATCGAACACCGGGGAGCTGTTTTTT. This translates into CSASPGTSGTSNTGELFF.

This clonotype was observed at least ten times. This sequence joins TRBV19 and TRBJ2-2, with TRBD2 as a possible D gene (5 bases). Trimming pared 8 bases from V and 7 bases from J, leaving 17 bases between. This CDR3 contains 14 residues. The germline CDR1 and CDR2 sequences are LNHDA and SQIVND (reference sequence). In nucleotides, the CDR3 is TGTGCCAGTCGGGGAAGTGTGGTGGTCGGGGAGCTGTTTTTT. Its protein product is CASRGSVVVGELFF.

The rearrangement links TRBV12-3 or TRBV12-4 to TRBJ1-4; D is perhaps TRBD1 (5 bases). This CDR3 spans 17 amino acids. V lost 4 bases, J lost 3 bases, and 18 bases lay in between. The CDR3 DNA reads as TGTGCCAGCAGTTCTTTCGGCCAGGGCCAGGCTAATGAAAAACTGTTTTTT. It encodes CASSSFGQGQANEKLFF.

This clonotype was counted many times. The chain uses TRBV6-5 and TRBJ1-5, with D unclear. The CDR3 contains 15 residues. Germline V CDR1 and CDR2: MNHEY, SVGAGI. Trimming pared 5 bases from V and 0 bases from J, leaving 11 bases between. CDR3: CASSPEHNSNQPQHF. The CDR3 coding sequence is TGTGCCAGCAGTCCCGAACACAATAGCAATCAGCCCCAGCATTTT.

The chain carries TRBV29-1 and TRBJ1-1; maybe TRBD1 (6 bases). The CDR3 loop spans 12 amino acids. Germline V gene sequence: CDR1 SQVTM, CDR2 ANQGSEA. The ends were cut back, 5 bases at V and 1 base at J, with 8 bases in the middle. The DNA of the CDR3 is TGCAGCGTTCAGGGGACGAACACTGAAGCTTTCTTT. It yields the protein CSVQGTNTEAFF.

This clonotype was counted many times. The chain combines TRBV5-1 with TRBJ2-2, with a possible D match to TRBD1 (6 bases). Trimming took 0 bases from V and 1 from J, leaving 7 bases between them. The germline gives CDR1 SGHRS, CDR2 YFSETQ. CDR3 size: 15 residues. The CDR3 here is CASSLEGQNTGELFF. The CDR3 nucleotides read TGCGCCAGCAGCTTGGAGGGACAGAACACCGGGGAGCTGTTTTTT.

The chain carries TRBV3-1 and TRBJ1-2, with D possibly matching TRBD1 (6 bases). CDR3 length: 15 amino acids. The V end was cut by 6 bases, the J end by 4 bases, with 18 bases between. CDR1 is LGHDT, CDR2 YNNKEL, per germline (reference sequence). CDR3: CASSPKGGPFYGYTF. The CDR3 bases are TGTGCCAGCAGTCCCAAGGGGGGACCCTTCTATGGCTACACCTTC.

This clonotype came up a few times. This chain connects TRBV2 to TRBJ2-5, with 8 bases lining up with TRBD2. The trim removed 6 bases at V and 4 bases at J, leaving 7 bases unmatched. This CDR3 has 14 residues. Germline CDR1 SNHLY, CDR2 FYNNEI. The CDR3 sequence is CASSPGLVRETQYF. In DNA, the CDR3 is TGTGCCAGCAGCCCGGGACTAGTGAGAGAGACCCAGTACTTC.

This clonotype was detected many times. V usage is TRBV19 and J usage is TRBJ2-5, with TRBD1 matching 7 bases. The CDR3 is 12 amino acids. J lost 14 bases, V lost 6 bases, and 12 bases had no gene match. The germline CDR1 and CDR2 sequences are LNHDA and SQIVND (reference sequence). This chain's CDR3 is CASSVVGDRLYF. In DNA form, the CDR3 reads TGTGCCAGTAGCGTCGTTGGGGACAGACTTTACTTC.

This clonotype was observed at least ten times. This rearrangement joins TRBV24-1 to TRBJ2-7; D is ambiguous. CDR1 and CDR2 from the germline V gene are KGHDR and SFDVKD. Trimming cost V 3 bases and J 0 bases, with 5 bases left between them. The CDR3 contains 13 residues. The DNA of the CDR3 is TGTGCCACCAGTGATACAAGCTCCTACGAGCAGTACTTC. It yields the protein CATSDTSSYEQYF.